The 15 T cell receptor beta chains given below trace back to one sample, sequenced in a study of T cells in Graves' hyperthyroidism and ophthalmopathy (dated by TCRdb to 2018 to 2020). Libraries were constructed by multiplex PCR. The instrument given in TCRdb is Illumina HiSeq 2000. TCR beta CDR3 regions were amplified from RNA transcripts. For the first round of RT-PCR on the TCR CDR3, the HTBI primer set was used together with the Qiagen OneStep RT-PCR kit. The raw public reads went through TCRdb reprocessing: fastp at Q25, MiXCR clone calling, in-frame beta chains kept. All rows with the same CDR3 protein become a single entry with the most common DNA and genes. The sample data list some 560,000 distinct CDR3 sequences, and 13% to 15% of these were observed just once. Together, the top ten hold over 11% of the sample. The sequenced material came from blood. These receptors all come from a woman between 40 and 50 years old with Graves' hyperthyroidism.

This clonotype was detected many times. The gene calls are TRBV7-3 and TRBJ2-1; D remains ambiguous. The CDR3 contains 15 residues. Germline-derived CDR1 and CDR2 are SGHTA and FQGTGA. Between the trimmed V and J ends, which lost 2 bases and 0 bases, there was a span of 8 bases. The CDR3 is CASSLGHNSYNEQFF. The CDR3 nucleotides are TGTGCCAGCAGCTTAGGTCACAACTCCTACAATGAGCAGTTCTTC.

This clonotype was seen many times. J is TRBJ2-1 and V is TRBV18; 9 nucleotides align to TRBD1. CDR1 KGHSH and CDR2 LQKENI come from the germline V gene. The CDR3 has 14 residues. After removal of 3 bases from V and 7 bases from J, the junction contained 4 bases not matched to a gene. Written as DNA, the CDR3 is TGTGCCAGCTCACCCGGGACAGGGAGGAATGAGCAGTTCTTC. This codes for CASSPGTGRNEQFF.

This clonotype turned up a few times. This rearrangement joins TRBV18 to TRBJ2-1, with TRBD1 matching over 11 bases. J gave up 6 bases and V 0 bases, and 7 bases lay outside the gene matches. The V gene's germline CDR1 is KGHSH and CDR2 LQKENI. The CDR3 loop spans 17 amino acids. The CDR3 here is CASSPPWTGTGGNEQFF. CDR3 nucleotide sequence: TGTGCCAGCTCACCACCGTGGACCGGGACAGGGGGCAATGAGCAGTTCTTC.

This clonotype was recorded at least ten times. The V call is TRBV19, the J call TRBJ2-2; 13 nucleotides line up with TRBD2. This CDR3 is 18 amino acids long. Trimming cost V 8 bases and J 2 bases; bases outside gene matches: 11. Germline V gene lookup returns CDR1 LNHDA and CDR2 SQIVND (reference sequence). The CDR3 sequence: CASGKLAGGPTNTGELFF. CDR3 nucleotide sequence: TGTGCCAGTGGGAAACTAGCGGGAGGGCCAACAAACACCGGGGAGCTGTTTTTT.

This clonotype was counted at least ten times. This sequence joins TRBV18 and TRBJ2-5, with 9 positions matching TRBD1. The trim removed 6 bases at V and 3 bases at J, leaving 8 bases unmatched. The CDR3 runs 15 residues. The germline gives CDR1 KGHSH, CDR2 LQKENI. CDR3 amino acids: CASSGTGYTKETQYF. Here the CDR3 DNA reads TGTGCCAGCTCTGGGACAGGGTATACGAAAGAGACCCAGTACTTC. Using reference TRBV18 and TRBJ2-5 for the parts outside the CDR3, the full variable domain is NAGVMQNPRHLVRRRGQEARLRCSPMKGHSHVYWYRQLPEEGLKFMVYLQKENIIDESGMPKERFSAEFPKEGPSILRIQQVVRGDSAAYFCASSGTGYTKETQYFGPGTRLLVL.

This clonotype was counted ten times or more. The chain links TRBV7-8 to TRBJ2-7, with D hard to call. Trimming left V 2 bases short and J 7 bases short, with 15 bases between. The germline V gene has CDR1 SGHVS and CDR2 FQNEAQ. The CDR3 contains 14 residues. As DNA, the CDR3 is TGTGCCAGCAGCTTATCTCGGGCGCCTTGGGAGCAGTACTTC. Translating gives CASSLSRAPWEQYF. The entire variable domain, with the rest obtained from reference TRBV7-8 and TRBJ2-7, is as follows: GAGVSQSPRYKVAKRGQDVALRCDPISGHVSLFWYQQALGQGPEFLTYFQNEAQLDKSGLPSDRFFAERPEGSVSTLKIQRTQQEDSAVYLCASSLSRAPWEQYFGPGTRLTVT.

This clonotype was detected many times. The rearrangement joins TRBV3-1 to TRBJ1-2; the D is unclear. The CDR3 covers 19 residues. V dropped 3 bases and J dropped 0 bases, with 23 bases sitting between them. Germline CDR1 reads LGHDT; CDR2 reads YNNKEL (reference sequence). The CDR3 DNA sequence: TGTGCCAGCAGCCAGTCTTATTCGTTAGGCGTAGGATCTAACTATGGCTACACCTTC. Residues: CASSQSYSLGVGSNYGYTF.

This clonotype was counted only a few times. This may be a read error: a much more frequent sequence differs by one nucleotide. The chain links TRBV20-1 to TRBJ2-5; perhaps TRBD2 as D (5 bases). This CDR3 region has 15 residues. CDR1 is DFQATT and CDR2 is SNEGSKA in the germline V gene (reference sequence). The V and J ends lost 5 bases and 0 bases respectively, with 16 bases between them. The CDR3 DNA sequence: TGCAGTGCTGGATCTGACTATCCGTACCAAGAGACCCAGTACTTC. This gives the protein CSAGSDYPYQETQYF.

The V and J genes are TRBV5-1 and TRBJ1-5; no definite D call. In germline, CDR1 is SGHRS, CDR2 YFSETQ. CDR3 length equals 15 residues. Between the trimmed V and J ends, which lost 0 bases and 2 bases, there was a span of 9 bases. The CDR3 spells CASSLVAGRNQPQHF. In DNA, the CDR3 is TGCGCCAGCAGCTTGGTCGCAGGACGCAATCAGCCCCAGCATTTT.

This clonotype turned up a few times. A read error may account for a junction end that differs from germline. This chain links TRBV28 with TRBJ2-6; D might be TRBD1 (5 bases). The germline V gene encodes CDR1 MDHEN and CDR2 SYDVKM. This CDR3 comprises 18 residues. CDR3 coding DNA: TGTGCCAGCAGTTTTTTCGTCGGGCTAAGCTCTGGGGCCAACGTCCCGACTTTC. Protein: CASSFFVGLSSGANVPTF.

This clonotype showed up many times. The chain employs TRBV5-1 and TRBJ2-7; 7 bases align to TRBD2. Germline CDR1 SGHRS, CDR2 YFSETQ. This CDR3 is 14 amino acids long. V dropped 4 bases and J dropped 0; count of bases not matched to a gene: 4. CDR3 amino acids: CASSASGVSYEQYF. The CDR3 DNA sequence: TGCGCCAGCAGCGCCAGCGGGGTCTCCTACGAGCAGTACTTC.

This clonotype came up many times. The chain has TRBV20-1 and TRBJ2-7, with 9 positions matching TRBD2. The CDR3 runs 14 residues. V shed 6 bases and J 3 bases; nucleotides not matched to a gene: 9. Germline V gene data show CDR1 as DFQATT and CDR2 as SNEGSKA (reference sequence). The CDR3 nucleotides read TGCAGTGCCAACCTCCTAGCGGGGAACTACGAGCAGTACTTC. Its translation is CSANLLAGNYEQYF.

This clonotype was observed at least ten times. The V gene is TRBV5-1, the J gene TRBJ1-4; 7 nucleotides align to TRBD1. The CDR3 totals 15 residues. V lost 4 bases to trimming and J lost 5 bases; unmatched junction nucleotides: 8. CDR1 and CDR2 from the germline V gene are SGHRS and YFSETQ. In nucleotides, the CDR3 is TGCGCCAGCAGCGGGGGGGGACAGTCAAATGAAAAACTGTTTTTT. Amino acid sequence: CASSGGGQSNEKLFF. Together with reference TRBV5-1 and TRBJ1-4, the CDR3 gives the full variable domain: KAGVTQTPRYLIKTRGQQVTLSCSPISGHRSVSWYQQTPGQGLQFLFEYFSETQRNKGNFPGRFSGRQFSNSRSEMNVSTLELGDSALYLCASSGGGQSNEKLFFGSGTQLSVL.

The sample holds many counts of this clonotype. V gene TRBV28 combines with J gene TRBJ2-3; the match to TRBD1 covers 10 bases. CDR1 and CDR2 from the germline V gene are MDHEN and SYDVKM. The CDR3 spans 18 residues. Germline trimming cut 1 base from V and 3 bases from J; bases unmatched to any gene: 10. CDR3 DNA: TGTGCCAGCAGTTTATCCCCGACAGGGGGCAAAAGGACAGATACGCAGTATTTT. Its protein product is CASSLSPTGGKRTDTQYF.

The CDR3 DNA is TGTGCCAGCAGTTTACTAGGCGCAGATACGCAGTATTTT. Protein sequence: CASSLLGADTQYF. The chain has TRBV6-1 and TRBJ2-3; TRBD2 is a possible D gene (5 bases). Between the trimmed V and J ends, which lost 5 bases and 4 bases, there was a span of 10 bases. The germline CDR1 and CDR2 sequences are MNHNS and SASEGT. This CDR3 is 13 amino acids long.